This entry lists 17 T cell receptor beta chains sequenced from one sample in a study of blood T cells in healthy people across ages. PCR was performed a second time for about 7 to 12 cycles using a sample-barcoded 5' primer and a J-beta primer mix. TCRdb called the 5' RACE reads again in MiXCR, with one record for every CDR3 protein. The data show 1.5 million to 2 million distinct CDR3 sequences, approximately 28% seen once. Sequencing input: blood. The source of these receptors is a woman aged 25 to 39 in good health.

This clonotype was recorded only once. CDR3 residues: CASSPGSWSNQPQHF. DNA for the CDR3: TGTGCCAGCAGCCCAGGGAGTTGGAGCAATCAGCCCCAGCATTTT. This rearrangement joins TRBV7-2 to TRBJ1-5, with a tentative D call TRBD1 (5 bases). The CDR3 length is 15 residues. Germline-derived CDR1 and CDR2 are SGHTA and FQGNSA. V lost 5 bases, J lost 1 base, and 12 bases lay in between.

As concerns this clonotype: At one of its ends the junction is not consistent with the germline gene, which may arise from a read error. The CDR3, as DNA: TGTGCCGGCAGCTTCGGTGAGGACCCGGCCTACGAGCAGTACTTC. Amino acid sequence: CAGSFGEDPAYEQYF. This chain uses TRBV5-5 with TRBJ2-7; the D is unclear. Germline CDR1 is SGHKS and CDR2 is YYEKEE (reference sequence). The CDR3 is 15 residues long.

This clonotype has only one observation. The V and J genes are TRBV9 and TRBJ1-2; D is unclear. CDR1 is SGDLS and CDR2 is YYNGEE in the germline V gene. V was shortened by 3 bases and J by 4 bases, with 13 bases between the two germline ends. This CDR3 region has 14 residues. CDR3 amino acids: CASSARGQSYGYTF. CDR3 DNA sequence: TGTGCCAGCAGCGCACGTGGGCAGTCCTATGGCTACACCTTC. The variable domain in full, with the rest retrieved from reference TRBV9 and TRBJ1-2, is DSGVTQTPKHLITATGQRVTLRCSPRSGDLSVYWYQQSLDQGLQFLIQYYNGEERAKGNILERFSAQQFPDLHSELNLSSLELGDSALYFCASSARGQSYGYTFGSGTRLTVV.

V usage is TRBV7-9 and J usage is TRBJ1-4, with 7 nucleotides matching TRBD1. Germline V gene data show CDR1 as SEHNR and CDR2 as FQNEAQ (reference sequence). CDR3 length equals 17 residues. After removal of 5 bases from V and 0 bases from J, the junction contained 9 bases not matched to a gene. This CDR3 reads CASSRTGSASTNEKLFF. The CDR3 coding sequence is TGTGCCAGCAGCCGGACAGGATCCGCCTCAACTAATGAAAAACTGTTTTTT.

The chain recombines TRBV7-2 with TRBJ2-1; D is unresolved. The V and J ends lost 5 bases and 14 bases respectively, with 13 bases between them. The CDR3 is made up of 11 amino acids. Germline V lookup: CDR1 SGHTA, CDR2 FQGNSA. As DNA, the CDR3 is TGTGCCAGCAGCCTTATGGCCGAAGAGTTCTTC. Translated: CASSLMAEEFF.

Notes on this clonotype: One end of the junction fails to match germline, which may point to a read error. V gene TRBV12-3 or TRBV12-4 combines with J gene TRBJ2-3, with TRBD2 as a possible D gene (5 bases). CDR3 length: 14 residues. The CDR3 DNA reads as TGTGCCAGCACCCATCCAAGCGGCACAGATACGGAGTATTTT. Encoded protein: CASTHPSGTDTEYF.

A word on this clonotype: One end of the junction does not line up with germline, which may come from a read error. CDR3 protein: CSGRTAGGANTQYF. In nucleotides, the CDR3 is TGCAGTGGTCGGACAGCGGGAGGAGCAAATACACAGTATTTT. The J gene is TRBJ2-3, the V gene TRBV20-1, with TRBD2 matching 9 bases. This CDR3 region has 14 residues. Germline V gene lookup returns CDR1 DFQATT and CDR2 SNEGSKA (reference sequence).

This clonotype was seen more than once but under ten times. This chain joins TRBV2 and TRBJ2-5, with 9 bases identical to TRBD1. The CDR3 runs to 16 residues. In germline, CDR1 is SNHLY, CDR2 FYNNEI. Trimming took 4 bases from V and 1 from J; bases not matched to a gene: 7. The CDR3 DNA sequence: TGTGCCAGCAGTGGGGGGACAGGGCCCTCCCAAGAGACCCAGTACTTC. As protein: CASSGGTGPSQETQYF.

The rearrangement links TRBV2 to TRBJ2-2, with 7 nucleotides matching TRBD1. The CDR3 runs to 15 residues. CDR1 is SNHLY and CDR2 is FYNNEI in the germline V gene. With V trimmed by 4 bases and J by 3 bases, 5 bases remained unmatched. CDR3 DNA sequence: TGTGCCAGCAGTGTGCTTGGGACAGACACCGGGGAGCTGTTTTTT. It encodes CASSVLGTDTGELFF.

About this clonotype: One base away lies a much larger clone, so this may be a sequencing read error. The chain combines TRBV12-3 or TRBV12-4 with TRBJ1-2; D is ambiguous. V was trimmed by 6 bases and J by 1 base, leaving 9 bases between them. The CDR3 is 13 amino acids. DNA for the CDR3: TGTGCCAGCAGGTTGTCCAATAACTATGGCTACACCTTC. Translated: CASRLSNNYGYTF.

This clonotype was seen a single time. It is likely a read error, because the conserved phenylalanine at the end of the CDR3 is missing. This chain connects TRBV7-2 to TRBJ1-1; no firm D call. The CDR3 has 12 amino acids. With 2 bases removed from V and 4 bases from J, the gap between germline ends came to 5 bases. Germline V gene lookup returns CDR1 SGHTA and CDR2 FQGNSA. The DNA of the CDR3 is TGTGCCAGCAGCTTAAATCCCACTGAAGCTTTCTAT. Its protein product is CASSLNPTEAFY.

As for this clonotype: This sequence may be a read error, since a much larger clone differs from it by one base. The V and J genes are TRBV7-2 and TRBJ2-7, with 7 bases that match TRBD2. The CDR3 is 16 amino acids. Per the germline V gene, CDR1 is SGHTA and CDR2 is FQGNSA. V trimming: 2 bases; J trimming: 7 bases; junction bases outside the gene matches: 14. CDR3 sequence (DNA): TGTGCCAGCAGCTTAAACCCGGGACTAATGATCGATGAGCAGTACTTC. As protein: CASSLNPGLMIDEQYF.

This clonotype turned up a few times. This chain links TRBV28 with TRBJ2-7; 9 bases line up with TRBD2. Looked up from germline, CDR1 is MDHEN and CDR2 is SYDVKM. V shed 7 bases and J 0 bases; nucleotides not matched to a gene: 10. The CDR3 has 16 residues. The CDR3 sequence is CASKTSGYPSSYEQYF. DNA of the CDR3: TGTGCCAGCAAAACTAGCGGGTACCCTAGCTCCTACGAGCAGTACTTC. Complete variable domain (other parts from reference TRBV28 and TRBJ2-7): DVKVTQSSRYLVKRTGEKVFLECVQDMDHENMFWYRQDPGLGLRLIYFSYDVKMKEKGDIPEGYSVSREKKERFSLILESASTNQTSMYLCASKTSGYPSSYEQYFGPGTRLTVT.

This chain connects TRBV6-5 to TRBJ1-2; D call uncertain. This CDR3 has 13 residues. Germline CDR1 and CDR2: MNHEY and SVGAGI. Deletions cut 0 bases from V and 6 bases from J, with 8 bases between. DNA for the CDR3: TGTGCCAGCAGTTACTCGGAAGGCGATGGCTACACCTTC. Translation: CASSYSEGDGYTF.

The V gene is TRBV7-2, the J gene TRBJ1-2; D not resolved. Germline V CDR1 and CDR2: SGHTA, FQGNSA. The CDR3 spans 14 residues. V was cut by 5 bases and J by 5 bases, with 15 bases left in between. The CDR3 region is CASSTRTDDYGYTF. The CDR3 nucleotides read TGTGCCAGCAGCACACGGACCGACGATTATGGCTACACCTTC. Full variable domain (remainder filled in from reference TRBV7-2 and TRBJ1-2): GAGVSQSPSNKVTEKGKDVELRCDPISGHTALYWYRQSLGQGLEFLIYFQGNSAPDKSGLPSDRFSAERTGGSVSTLTIQRTQQEDSAVYLCASSTRTDDYGYTFGSGTRLTVV.

This chain links TRBV14 with TRBJ1-5; D not certain. This CDR3 has 15 residues. The germline V gene encodes CDR1 SGHDN and CDR2 FVKESK. The V gene lost 0 bases and the J gene lost 0 bases, with 6 bases spanning the gap. The CDR3: CASSQEGNSNQPQHF. The CDR3 nucleotides are TGTGCCAGCAGCCAAGAAGGAAATAGCAATCAGCCCCAGCATTTT.

This clonotype was detected ten times or more. CDR3 in amino acids: CASSHGLVYEQYF. In nucleotides, the CDR3 is TGTGCCAGCAGTCATGGACTGGTCTACGAGCAGTACTTC. The chain is built from TRBV12-3 or TRBV12-4 and TRBJ2-7, with D possibly TRBD2 on 5 matching bases. V was cut by 5 bases and J by 3 bases, with 11 bases left in between. The length of the CDR3 is 13 residues.